These 18 T cell receptor beta chains were all obtained from the same sample, sequenced in a study of blood T cells in healthy people across ages. A second about 7 to 12 cycle PCR used barcoded and J-beta primers. TCRdb used MiXCR to reprocess the 5' RACE reads, holding one entry per CDR3 protein. The data contain 950,000 to 1,200,000 distinct CDR3 sequences, around two fifths of them singletons. The sequencing input was blood. Every receptor here comes from a man aged 18 to 29 in good health.

The V gene is TRBV27, the J gene TRBJ2-7; D not resolved. The ends were cut back, 5 bases at V and 0 bases at J, with 17 bases in the middle. Germline values: CDR1 MNHEY, CDR2 SMNVEV (reference sequence). The CDR3 extends over 16 amino acids. The CDR3, as DNA: TGTGCCAGCAGTCCTAGAAAGGGTGTCGGCTCCTACGAGCAGTACTTC. Residues: CASSPRKGVGSYEQYF.

This chain joins TRBV10-3 and TRBJ1-1; no reliable D call. Trimming removed 0 bases at V and 0 bases at J, with 11 bases between. CDR3 size: 16 residues. Germline values: CDR1 ENHRY, CDR2 SYGVKD. The CDR3 loop is CAISESIRNMNTEAFF. CDR3 bases: TGTGCCATCAGTGAGTCGATCAGAAACATGAACACTGAAGCTTTCTTT.

The gene calls are TRBV10-3 and TRBJ2-5; no definite D call. The CDR3 has 13 amino acids. Germline V gene sequence: CDR1 ENHRY, CDR2 SYGVKD. V lost 8 bases to trimming and J lost 0 bases, with 10 bases between them. CDR3 sequence: CAIGTEYQETQYF. CDR3 sequence (DNA): TGTGCCATCGGTACAGAGTACCAAGAGACCCAGTACTTC.

Comment on this clonotype: A much bigger clone sits one base away, suggesting this may be a read error. The rearrangement links TRBV6-2 or TRBV6-3 to TRBJ2-4, with TRBD2 matching 7 bases. V gave up 6 bases and J gave up 0 bases; unmatched junction bases: 8. Germline loops: CDR1 MNHEY, CDR2 SVGEGT. The CDR3 spans 16 residues. CDR3 nucleotides: TGTGCCAGCAGGACTCTGGGGGGGATAGCCAAAAACATTCAGTACTTC. Translated, it gives CASRTLGGIAKNIQYF.

CDR3 in DNA: TGCGCCAGCAGCGAGTACTCACAGGACTCACCCCTCCACTTT. Its protein product is CASSEYSQDSPLHF. The gene calls are TRBV5-1 and TRBJ1-6; maybe TRBD1 (5 bases). Germline CDR1 is SGHRS and CDR2 is YFSETQ. The CDR3 length is 14 residues. Between the trimmed V and J ends, which lost 4 bases and 10 bases, there was a span of 15 bases.

Only one count was recorded for this clonotype. This chain uses TRBV15 with TRBJ2-1; D gene unclear. Germline V gene sequence: CDR1 LNHNV, CDR2 YYDKDF (reference sequence). CDR3 length equals 12 residues. Trimming took off 2 bases at V and 5 bases at J, with 4 bases between the two ends. DNA for the CDR3: TGTGCCACCAGCAGATCTAACAATGAGCAGTTCTTC. This translates into CATSRSNNEQFF.

This clonotype was found many times. CDR3 sequence: CASSGRDNYNEQFF. Here the CDR3 DNA reads TGCGCCAGCAGCGGCCGGGACAACTACAATGAGCAGTTCTTC. The chain has TRBV5-1 and TRBJ2-1; D possibly corresponds to TRBD1 (6 bases). CDR1 and CDR2 from the germline V gene are SGHRS and YFSETQ. The V end was cut by 4 bases, the J end by 3 bases, with 11 bases between. This CDR3 has 14 residues.

This chain joins TRBV3-1 and TRBJ1-1; D remains ambiguous. V lost 0 bases and J 2 bases, leaving 13 bases between the germline ends. The germline V gene has CDR1 LGHDT and CDR2 YNNKEL (reference sequence). The CDR3 covers 16 residues. CDR3 sequence reads: CASSQDFSRRNTEAFF. The CDR3, as DNA: TGTGCCAGCAGCCAAGACTTTTCCAGACGTAACACTGAAGCTTTCTTT. The full variable domain, its missing parts supplied by reference TRBV3-1 and TRBJ1-1, is DTAVSQTPKYLVTQMGNDKSIKCEQNLGHDTMYWYKQDSKKFLKIMFSYNNKELIINETVPNRFSPKSPDKAHLNLHINSLELGDSAVYFCASSQDFSRRNTEAFFGQGTRLTVV.

V is TRBV7-2 and J is TRBJ2-4, with D perhaps TRBD2 (6 bases). Trimming pared 1 base from V and 5 bases from J, leaving 12 bases between. The CDR3 totals 15 residues. Germline CDR1 reads SGHTA; CDR2 reads FQGNSA. CDR3 loop: CASSLGFREENIQYF. The CDR3 region has the DNA TGTGCCAGCAGCTTAGGTTTCAGGGAGGAAAACATTCAGTACTTC.

This sequence joins TRBV9 and TRBJ2-3; TRBD2 matches at 8 bases. Germline V gives CDR1 SGDLS, CDR2 YYNGEE. V was clipped by 7 bases and J by 3 bases; unmatched bases: 7. This CDR3 contains 14 residues. DNA of the CDR3: TGTGCCAGCGCCGTAGCGGGGTTAACAGATACGCAGTATTTT. Protein: CASAVAGLTDTQYF.

The genes are TRBV28 and TRBJ1-4, with TRBD1 as a possible D gene (5 bases). The CDR3 totals 16 residues. CDR1 is MDHEN, CDR2 SYDVKM, per germline. The V end was cut by 3 bases, the J end by 4 bases, with 15 bases between. The CDR3 sequence: CASSFDVRDLNEKLFF. The CDR3 coding sequence is TGTGCCAGCAGTTTCGACGTAAGGGACCTTAATGAAAAACTGTTTTTT. Complete variable domain (other parts from reference TRBV28 and TRBJ1-4): DVKVTQSSRYLVKRTGEKVFLECVQDMDHENMFWYRQDPGLGLRLIYFSYDVKMKEKGDIPEGYSVSREKKERFSLILESASTNQTSMYLCASSFDVRDLNEKLFFGSGTQLSVL.

J is TRBJ1-2 and V is TRBV3-1; 8 positions match TRBD1. Germline lookup yields CDR1 LGHDT and CDR2 YNNKEL (reference sequence). Trimming took 4 bases from V and 3 from J; bases not matched to a gene: 7. CDR3 length equals 15 residues. The CDR3 here is CASSRYPTGDYGYTF. For the CDR3, the DNA is TGTGCCAGCAGCCGATACCCGACAGGGGACTATGGCTACACCTTC.

V usage is TRBV12-3 or TRBV12-4 and J usage is TRBJ2-5; 11 nucleotides line up with TRBD2. This CDR3 is built from 17 residues. V shed 5 bases and J 3 bases; nucleotides not matched to a gene: 11. The chain's CDR3 is CASSKIAGGQVEETQYF. The CDR3 DNA sequence: TGTGCCAGCAGTAAAATAGCGGGGGGGCAAGTTGAAGAGACCCAGTACTTC.

This clonotype was seen only a few times. CDR3 in amino acids: CASSLELAGGPGDTQYF. The DNA of the CDR3 is TGTGCCAGCAGCTTAGAGCTAGCGGGGGGTCCCGGAGATACGCAGTATTTT. This sequence joins TRBV7-2 and TRBJ2-3, with 11 bases that match TRBD2. The trim removed 1 base at V and 5 bases at J, leaving 8 bases unmatched. This CDR3 is built from 17 residues. CDR1 is SGHTA and CDR2 is FQGNSA in the germline V gene.

The chain is built from TRBV2 and TRBJ2-3; 12 bases align to TRBD2. This CDR3 contains 19 residues. Germline V CDR1 and CDR2: SNHLY, FYNNEI. V gave up 5 bases and J gave up 0 bases; unmatched junction bases: 12. CDR3 sequence (DNA): TGTGCCAGCAGTTACATGACTAGCGGGGGAACAAAAAGCACAGATACGCAGTATTTT. Protein sequence: CASSYMTSGGTKSTDTQYF.

V and J are TRBV20-1 and TRBJ1-2; 12 nucleotides agree with TRBD1. Germline V gives CDR1 DFQATT, CDR2 SNEGSKA (reference sequence). The CDR3 contains 17 residues. The V gene end was trimmed by 2 bases and the J gene end by 0 bases; junction bases not matched to a gene: 7. The CDR3 protein is CSARPLGTGGSNYGYTF. As DNA, the CDR3 is TGCAGTGCTAGACCCCTTGGGACAGGGGGCTCTAACTATGGCTACACCTTC.

J is TRBJ1-1 and V is TRBV7-2; tentatively, D is TRBD1 (5 bases). The CDR3 sequence is 15 residues long. Germline V gene sequence: CDR1 SGHTA, CDR2 FQGNSA. V lost 7 bases and J 0 bases, leaving 15 bases between the germline ends. The CDR3, as DNA: TGTGCCAGCACTACCTTGGGGCACTTGAACACTGAAGCTTTCTTT. It specifies CASTTLGHLNTEAFF. Using reference TRBV7-2 and TRBJ1-1 for the parts outside the CDR3, the full variable domain is GAGVSQSPSNKVTEKGKDVELRCDPISGHTALYWYRQSLGQGLEFLIYFQGNSAPDKSGLPSDRFSAERTGGSVSTLTIQRTQQEDSAVYLCASTTLGHLNTEAFFGQGTRLTVV.

This rearrangement joins TRBV4-2 to TRBJ2-3; 7 bases are shared with TRBD2. The CDR3 spans 15 residues. V gave up 0 bases and J gave up 6 bases; unmatched junction bases: 6. CDR1 LGHNA and CDR2 YNFKEQ come from the germline V gene. CDR3 DNA sequence: TGTGCCAGCAGCCAAGATGCCGGGGGAGGGGATACGCAGTATTTT. This codes for CASSQDAGGGDTQYF.